This TCR beta chain was recorded in a study of blood T cell repertoires in COVID-19. The assay was immunoSEQ multiplex PCR, and TCRdb's table has in-frame clones only and misses some. The repertoire includes 250,000 to 350,000 clones, just under 90% of them detected once, and roughly 2.9% sits in the top ten. Participants reported their clinical history, and cohort assignment relied on those reports. Exposed participants came across a COVID-19 case within 2 weeks before study entry. This receptor was taken from a woman between 45 and 65 years old who had been exposed to COVID-19. Sample: PBMCs or T cells enriched from blood (not recorded which).

The DNA of the CDR3 is TGTGCCAGCAGCGGGACAGGGGGGATCTACGAGCAGTACTTC. Its translation: CASSGTGGIYEQYF. The chain links TRBV28 to TRBJ2-7, with TRBD1 identical over 11 bases. The CDR3 spans 14 residues. V gave up 6 bases and J gave up 3 bases; unmatched junction bases: 4. The germline V gene has CDR1 MDHEN and CDR2 SYDVKM. The full variable domain, its missing parts supplied by reference TRBV28 and TRBJ2-7, is DVKVTQSSRYLVKRTGEKVFLECVQDMDHENMFWYRQDPGLGLRLIYFSYDVKMKEKGDIPEGYSVSREKKERFSLILESASTNQTSMYLCASSGTGGIYEQYFGPGTRLTVT.